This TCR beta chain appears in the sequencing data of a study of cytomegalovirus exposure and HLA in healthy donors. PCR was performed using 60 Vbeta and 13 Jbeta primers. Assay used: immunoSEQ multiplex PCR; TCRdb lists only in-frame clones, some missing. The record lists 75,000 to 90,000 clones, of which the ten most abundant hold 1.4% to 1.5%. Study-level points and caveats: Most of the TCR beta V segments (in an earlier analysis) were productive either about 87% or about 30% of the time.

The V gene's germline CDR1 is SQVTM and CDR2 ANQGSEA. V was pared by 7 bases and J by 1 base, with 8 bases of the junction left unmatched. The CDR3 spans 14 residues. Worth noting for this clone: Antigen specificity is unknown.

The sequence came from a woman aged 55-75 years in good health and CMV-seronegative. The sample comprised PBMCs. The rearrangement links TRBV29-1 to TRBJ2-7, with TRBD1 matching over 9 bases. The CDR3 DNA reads TGCAGCGCCCGGACAGGGGACCCTTCCTACGAGCAGTACTTC. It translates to CSARTGDPSYEQYF.